This TCR beta chain was found in a study of vaccination effects on CD4 cells after COVID-19. Sequencing used immunoSEQ multiplex PCR; TCRdb keeps in-frame clones, though not all of them. Of tens of thousands of clones listed, just under 75% are singletons. Trimming stripped 0 bases from V and 1 base from J, with 13 bases between. The CDR3 loop spans 16 amino acids. Germline values: CDR1 LGHDT, CDR2 YNNKEL (reference sequence). Concerning this clone: Its target is unknown.

Once cultured for around 11 days, the cells underwent separation to obtain CD4+ T cells. Either the mRNA-1273 or the BNT162b2 vaccine was given to participants as two doses. The sequence was obtained from a human donor who received a COVID-19 vaccine. The material was CD4+ T cells from PBMCs cultured without peptide, obtained after COVID-19 vaccination. The genes are TRBV3-1 (or the pseudogene TRBV3-2) and TRBJ2-7; possibly TRBD1 for D (5 bases). CDR3 loop: CASSQELTALSYEQYF. The CDR3 DNA sequence: TGTGCCAGCAGCCAAGAATTGACAGCGCTATCCTACGAGCAGTACTTC.